This TCR beta chain is drawn from a study of cytomegalovirus exposure and HLA in healthy donors. Overall study findings and caveats: Researchers reported that a few CMV-associated chains were confirmed in vitro as CMV antigen-specific. Later analysis identified a missense DCLRE1C variant that was linked to TCR beta V- and J-gene trimming. DRB1 had the most TCR associations and HLA-C the fewest, a later analysis found, with rates varying by HLA locus.

The sample holds a few counts of this clone. The antigen is unknown. Use of 60 Vbeta and 13 Jbeta primers characterized the PCR. Measured with immunoSEQ multiplex PCR; TCRdb has only the in-frame clones, and not every one. The sample includes about 150,000 clones, around 77% of them seen just once. Per germline, CDR1 SGDLS and CDR2 YYNGEE. The CDR3 totals 17 residues. Trimming pared 0 bases from V and 0 bases from J, leaving 13 bases between. The chain couples TRBV9 to TRBJ1-3; D uncertain. Sequenced sample: PBMCs. The receptor's source is a man aged 30-40 years in good health and CMV-seronegative. CDR3 protein: CASSVDVGPSSGNTIYF. CDR3 nucleotide sequence: TGTGCCAGCAGCGTAGATGTAGGCCCTAGCTCTGGAAACACCATATATTTT.